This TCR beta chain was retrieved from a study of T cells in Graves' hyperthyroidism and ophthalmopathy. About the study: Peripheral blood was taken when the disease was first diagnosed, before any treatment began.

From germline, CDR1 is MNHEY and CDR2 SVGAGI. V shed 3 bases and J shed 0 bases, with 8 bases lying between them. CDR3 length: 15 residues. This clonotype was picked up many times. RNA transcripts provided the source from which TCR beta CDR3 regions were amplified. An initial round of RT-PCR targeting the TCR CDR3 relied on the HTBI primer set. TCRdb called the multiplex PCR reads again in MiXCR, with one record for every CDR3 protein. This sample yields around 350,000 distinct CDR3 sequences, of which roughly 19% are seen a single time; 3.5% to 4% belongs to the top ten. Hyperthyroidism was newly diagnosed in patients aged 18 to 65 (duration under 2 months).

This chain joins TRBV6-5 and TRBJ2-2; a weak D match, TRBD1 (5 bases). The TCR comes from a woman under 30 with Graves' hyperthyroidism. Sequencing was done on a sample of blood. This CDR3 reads CASSYTTANTGELFF. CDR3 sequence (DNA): TGTGCCAGCAGTTATACGACAGCGAACACCGGGGAGCTGTTTTTT.